This T cell receptor beta chain derives from a study of shared clonotypes between healthy human individuals. Data came from immunoSEQ multiplex PCR; TCRdb stores just in-frame clones and leaves some out. The sample contains roughly 1,100,000 clones, around four fifths of which appear only once. CDR1 and CDR2 from the germline V gene are SNHLY and FYNNEI. Trimming shortened V by 7 bases and J by 0 bases, and 7 bases separated the two germline ends. This CDR3 region has 14 residues. The origin of this receptor is a man aged 18-30 years in good health. The V and J genes are TRBV2 and TRBJ2-6, with D possibly called TRBD1 or TRBD2 (5 bases each). Sequencing was performed on memory CD4+ T cells sorted from blood. Described subset: CD45RA-negative fraction. As DNA, the CDR3 is TGTGCCAGCACCGGGGCCTCTGGGGCCAACGTCCTGACTTTC. Amino acid sequence: CASTGASGANVLTF.